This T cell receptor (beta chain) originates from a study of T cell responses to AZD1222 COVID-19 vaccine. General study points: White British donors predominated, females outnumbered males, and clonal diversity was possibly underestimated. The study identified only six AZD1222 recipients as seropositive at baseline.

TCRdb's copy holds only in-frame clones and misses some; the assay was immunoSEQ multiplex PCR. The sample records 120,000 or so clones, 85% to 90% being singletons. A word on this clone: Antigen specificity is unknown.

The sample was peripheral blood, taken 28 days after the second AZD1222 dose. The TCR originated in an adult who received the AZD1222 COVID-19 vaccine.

Here the CDR3 reads CASSLVGQGYGYTF. For the CDR3, the DNA is TGTGCCAGCAGTTTAGTCGGACAGGGGTATGGCTACACCTTC. This chain joins TRBV28 and TRBJ1-2; 9 positions agree with TRBD1. Germline-derived CDR1 and CDR2 are MDHEN and SYDVKM. The V gene end was trimmed by 2 bases and the J gene end by 5 bases; junction bases not matched to a gene: 3. This CDR3 has 14 amino acids.